A selection of T cell receptor beta chains follows, all from one sample in a study of blood T cell repertoires in COVID-19. This table comes from immunoSEQ multiplex PCR, and its TCRdb copy is limited to in-frame clones, with some not included. The sample shows approximately 300,000 clones, around nine tenths of them seen only once. The sequenced sample consisted of peripheral blood. Receptor source: a man in his fifties with active or convalescent COVID-19. Both conserved end residues are part of each CDR3. Fields, in order: V gene, D gene, J gene, clone size, CDR3 DNA, CDR3 protein. D genes are given only for firm matches. Clone size, where shown, is once, few, many, or a class for clones that have expanded.

TRBV28	NA	TRBJ1-1	NA	TGTGCCAGCAGTCCCAGGGCCCGGGGGTCGGGAGAAGCTTTCTTT	CASSPRARGSGEAFF
TRBV5-6	NA	TRBJ1-5	once	TGTGCCAGCAGCTCTTGGTTGGAGGGGGGGAGCAATCAGCCCCAGCATTTT	CASSSWLEGGSNQPQHF
TRBV5-4	NA	TRBJ1-6	NA	TGTGCCAGCAGCCCCGACGGCGGAGATTCACCCCTCCACTTT	CASSPDGGDSPLHF
TRBV3-1/TRBV3-2	TRBD1	TRBJ2-7	NA	TGTGCCAGCAGCCATCCGACAGGGGGCTTCGAGCAGTACTTC	CASSHPTGGFEQYF
TRBV3-1/TRBV3-2	NA	TRBJ1-2	few	TGTGCCAGCAGCCGCGAAGGCGGGAACTATGGCTACACCTTC	CASSREGGNYGYTF
TRBV19	NA	TRBJ1-1	NA	TGTGCCAGTAATGGCGGAGTGAACACTGAAGCTTTCTTT	CASNGGVNTEAFF
TRBV5-1	TRBD2	TRBJ2-3	NA	TGCGCCAGCAGCGGAACTCCGGGACTAGCGGGTGCAGATACGCAGTATTTT	CASSGTPGLAGADTQYF
TRBV19	TRBD1	TRBJ2-3	NA	TGTGCCAGTAGATCTACAGGGGCAGATACGCAGTATTTT	CASRSTGADTQYF
TRBV11-2	NA	TRBJ1-5	NA	TGTGCCAGCAGCTTAGAAGCCAGCAATCAGCCCCAGCATTTT	CASSLEASNQPQHF
TRBV9	NA	TRBJ1-2	NA	TGTGCCAGCAGCGTAGCTACGAGGGATCCCAACTATGGCTACACCTTC	CASSVATRDPNYGYTF
TRBV18	NA	TRBJ2-7	NA	TGTGCCAGCTCACCCCCCGGAGGCCCCTACGAGCAGTACTTC	CASSPPGGPYEQYF
TRBV7-9	NA	TRBJ1-1	NA	TGTGCCAGCAGCTTAGACAACAGGGTCGAAGCTTTCTTT	CASSLDNRVEAFF
TRBV7-9	NA	TRBJ2-2	once	TGTGCCAGCAGCTCCCCCTTTAGCCCTGACGGGGAGCTGTTTTTT	CASSSPFSPDGELFF
TRBV14	NA	TRBJ2-1	NA	TGTGCCAGCAGCGCCGGGACTTACAATGAGCAGTTCTTC	CASSAGTYNEQFF
TRBV15	TRBD1	TRBJ1-1	NA	TGTGCCACCAGCAGAGTGACAGGGGGGACTGAAGCTTTCTTT	CATSRVTGGTEAFF
TRBV10-2	TRBD1	TRBJ2-2	NA	TGCGCCAGCAGTGGACGACAGGGGACCTCGAACACCGGGGAGCTGTTTTTT	CASSGRQGTSNTGELFF
TRBV28	TRBD2	TRBJ2-7	NA	TGTGCCAGCAGTACCGGATCTAGCGGGAGATTGAACGAGCAGTACTTC	CASSTGSSGRLNEQYF
TRBV3-1/TRBV3-2	NA	TRBJ1-2	once	TGTGCCAGCAGCCAAGATTGGGCAGTACCAACCGGCTACACCTTC	CASSQDWAVPTGYTF
TRBV7-8	TRBD1	TRBJ1-2	NA	TGTGCCAGCAGCTTAGCGACAGGGCTTGGTGGCTACACCTTC	CASSLATGLGGYTF
TRBV24-1	NA	TRBJ1-1	NA	TGTGCCACCATGGCGGGGGGCGGGAACACTGAAGCTTTCTTT	CATMAGGGNTEAFF
TRBV4-2	TRBD1	TRBJ1-1	NA	TGTGCCAGCAGCATCGGACAGGGGACGCTGAACACTGAAGCTTTCTTT	CASSIGQGTLNTEAFF
TRBV5-6	NA	TRBJ2-5	NA	TGTGCCAGCAGCCTGGAACTCCAAGAGACCCAGTACTTC	CASSLELQETQYF
TRBV7-2	TRBD2	TRBJ2-7	NA	TGTGCCAGCAGATATAGACTAGCGGGGGCGGGCGAGCAGTACTTC	CASRYRLAGAGEQYF
TRBV2	TRBD2	TRBJ2-5	NA	TGTGCCAGCAGCTTGGGACTAGCGGGAGGAAACCAAGAGACCCAGTACTTC	CASSLGLAGGNQETQYF
TRBV10-3	NA	TRBJ2-2	NA	TGTGCCATCGCTTCGGGGGAGACCGGGGAGCTGTTTTTT	CAIASGETGELFF
TRBV28	NA	TRBJ1-5	NA	TGTGCCAGCAGTTCGGCAGGGCTGGGCAATCAGCCCCAGCATTTT	CASSSAGLGNQPQHF
TRBV7-2	NA	TRBJ1-1	NA	TGTGCCAGCAGCCCTCTAGGGAGCGGCCCGAACACTGAAGCTTTCTTT	CASSPLGSGPNTEAFF